This T cell receptor (beta chain) was profiled in a study of T cell responses to AZD1222 COVID-19 vaccine. Findings and caveats of the study: Females made up more of the donors, who were largely white British, and clonal diversity may have come out too low. Vaccine-associated CD4 TCRs spanned spike, dominant at 160-218 and 743-854.

TCRdb keeps only in-frame clones here, not all; method: immunoSEQ multiplex PCR. The sample includes tens of thousands of clones, around nine tenths of them seen just once. The CDR3 is 15 amino acids. Trimming cost V 0 bases and J 5 bases; bases outside gene matches: 6. Germline V gene lookup returns CDR1 PRHDT and CDR2 FYEKMQ (reference sequence). Notes on this clone: Its specificity is unknown.

Source: peripheral blood, taken on day 0 of MenACWY control vaccination. This clonotype was sampled from an adult in good health. V usage is TRBV13 and J usage is TRBJ2-5; TRBD1 matches at 7 bases. The CDR3 DNA sequence: TGTGCCAGCAGCTTAGGGACAGGGTTTAGGGAGACCCAGTACTTC. It encodes CASSLGTGFRETQYF.